This T cell receptor (beta chain) was retrieved from a study of blood T cell repertoires in COVID-19 (dated by TCRdb to 2018 to 2020). Study-wide context: The collaborator samples originated in the United States, Italy and Spain and spanned the acute and convalescent phases of COVID-19. Sample metadata almost always included a de-identified subject ID, COVID-19 status, age in years and sex. Subjects who had been exposed to COVID-19, were actively infected with it, or had recovered from it provided the deeply sampled blood TCRbeta repertoires that made up the dataset. The repertoires were released in a freely available public database meant as a resource for research on the immune response to SARS-CoV-2. The material from the prospective study consisted of cDNA or gDNA derived from T cells, B-cell-depleted T cells, or PBMCs. HLA class I and class II types, where available, came from metadata supplied by the sample provider rather than from assay-based typing. Samples came from the ongoing ImmuneRACE study (first 160 participants) plus 1,254 subjects from 6 global collaborators. What the authors observed across the whole study: The quantity of clinical and demographic metadata differed by source and by participant and was supplied without curation.

TCRbeta CDR3 regions were amplified from genomic DNA by means of the immunoSEQ Assay, a bias-controlled multiplex PCR. For the original study's pipeline: Nucleated cell counts per sample were estimated from amplification of reference gene primers within the assay. To quantify the absolute abundance of each unique TCRbeta CDR3 rearrangement, sequence reads were collapsed and filtered. For each sample, productive Simpson clonality was calculated as the square root of Simpson's diversity index over productive rearrangements. Held by TCRdb, this immuneACCESS table contains in-frame sequences only and omits some clones. Under half of the omission traces to an unresolved V gene where checked; the cause of the rest is unknown. V and J calls and clone size come straight from that table; D and trimming were deduced from the DNA. The sample profile shows approximately 200,000 clones; 88% of them were found once. Approximately 2.3% of the sample belongs to the ten largest clones.

In its sample, this clone was seen a few times. Its antigen specificity is not known. It has no much larger one-base neighbor in the sample; base qualities were not kept. As encoded in the germline V gene, CDR1 is SGHTA while CDR2 is FQGNSA. The germline V end is reduced by 6 bases and the J end by 3 bases; junction bases left unmatched: 6. The CDR3 starts with the cysteine, ends with the phenylalanine, and has 14 residues. Solely the CDR3 DNA is kept, with 42 bases framed from the first base. Each collaborating institution followed its own protocols to collect whole blood in K2EDTA tubes. For TCRbeta analysis, collaborators shipped samples as frozen whole blood, isolated PBMCs, or DNA extracted from either of those sample types.

Sequencing was carried out using peripheral blood. The rearranged chain carries TRBV7-2 and TRBJ2-7, with 9 middle bases fitting TRBD1. This clonotype was obtained from a man in his sixties or seventies with active or convalescent COVID-19. CDR3 region: CASSRDRASYEQYF. The bases are TGTGCCAGCAGTCGGGACAGGGCAAGCTACGAGCAGTACTTC.